This TCR beta chain was sequenced during a study of T cells in Graves' hyperthyroidism and ophthalmopathy. What was amplified from RNA transcripts were TCR beta CDR3 regions. During a first-round RT-PCR of the TCR CDR3, the HTBI primer set was used. TCRdb independently ran MiXCR on the multiplex PCR reads; one entry per CDR3 protein. Of around 370,000 distinct CDR3 sequences listed, under 20% were seen once; the top ten hold 35% to 50%. Trimming removed 6 bases from V and 2 bases from J; junction bases left unmatched: 5. Per the germline V gene, CDR1 is DFQATT and CDR2 is SNEGSKA (reference sequence). The CDR3 is 13 amino acids. General study points: Classification by a 13 V-J model distinguished ophthalmopathy from stable hyperthyroidism. Appearing also in blood were most of the thyroid clonotypes expanded above 0.001.

This clonotype was detected ten times or more. The antigen remains undetermined. The rearrangement links TRBV20-1 to TRBJ1-1; 8 nucleotides agree with TRBD1. The TCR sequence derives from a man aged 18 to 29 with Graves' ophthalmopathy. The sequencing sample was made of blood. CDR3 sequence reads: CSAPGQGNTEAFF. DNA for the CDR3: TGCAGTGCACCCGGACAGGGAAACACTGAAGCTTTCTTT.